These T cell receptor beta chains were read from a single sample in a study of T cells in Graves' hyperthyroidism and ophthalmopathy. Via MiXCR, TCRdb re-called the multiplex PCR reads, giving one row per CDR3 protein. The sample holds about 480,000 distinct CDR3 sequences; roughly a quarter are singletons and the top ten take approximately 10%. Sample: blood. These receptors were taken from a woman aged 30 to 39 with Graves' ophthalmopathy. Both conserved end residues are part of each CDR3. A D gene is named only where the DNA matches it firmly. The size of a clone is reported for some rows only, either as once, few or many, or as a class for expanded clones.

V gene	J gene	D gene	clone size	CDR3 DNA	CDR3 protein
TRBV6-1	TRBJ2-5	-	-	TGTGCCAGCACTGGCTCTCAGGGGTACCAAGAGACCCAGTACTTC	CASTGSQGYQETQYF
TRBV6-5	TRBJ2-5	TRBD2	many	TGTGCCAGCAGTTCATGGACTAGCGGTATCCAAGAGACCCAGTACTTC	CASSSWTSGIQETQYF
TRBV7-9	TRBJ2-7	TRBD1	many	TGTGCCAGCAGCCCATGGGACAGGGACTACGAGCAGTACTTC	CASSPWDRDYEQYF
TRBV20-1	TRBJ1-1	TRBD1	many	TGCAGTGCTAGAGAGGGGACAGGACTCACTGAAGCTTTCTTT	CSAREGTGLTEAFF
TRBV30	TRBJ1-1	-	-	TGTGCCTGGAGTGTAGGTGGACTTATGAACACTGAAGCTTTCTTT	CAWSVGGLMNTEAFF
TRBV30	TRBJ1-1	-	many	TGTGCCTGGAGTAACCGGGACCTGGTGTACGCTTTCTTT	CAWSNRDLVYAFF
TRBV6-5	TRBJ1-5	TRBD1	many	TGTGCCAGCAGTTTGGGACAGGTAGTTAGTCAGCCCCAGCATTTT	CASSLGQVVSQPQHF
TRBV19	TRBJ2-2	-	-	TGTGCCAGTAGACAGGGCTGGGACGGGGAGCTGTTTTTT	CASRQGWDGELFF
TRBV7-8	TRBJ2-7	TRBD1	many	TGTGCCAGCAGCAACAGACAGGGTTGGAACGAGCAGTACTTC	CASSNRQGWNEQYF
TRBV18	TRBJ1-1	-	few	TGTGCCAGCTCACCAAAACAGGGAGCTTTCTTT	CASSPKQGAFF
TRBV7-2	TRBJ1-2	-	few	TGTGCCAGCAGTACCGGCCCGCGCTATGGCTACACCTTC	CASSTGPRYGYTF
TRBV18	TRBJ2-3	-	-	TGTGCCAGCTCACCAATTTCAGGGGAGAGGGCAGATACGCAGTATTTT	CASSPISGERADTQYF
TRBV7-3	TRBJ2-2	TRBD2	many	TGTGCCAGCAGCTCAGAGCGGGGGGCCAACACCGGGGAGCTGTTTTTT	CASSSERGANTGELFF
TRBV12-5	TRBJ2-7	-	-	TGTGCTAGTGGTTTGTTGCCAGGGCCAAACTACCCCTACGAGCAGTACTTC	CASGLLPGPNYPYEQYF
TRBV4-2	TRBJ2-7	TRBD1	many	TGTGCCAGCAGCGAGATCCCGGGACAGGGGGCCGATACCGAACCCTACGAGCAGTACTTC	CASSEIPGQGADTEPYEQYF
TRBV12-3/TRBV12-4	TRBJ2-7	TRBD1	many	TGTGCCAGTAAGTCCGGGACAGTGGTGGACGAGCAGTACTTC	CASKSGTVVDEQYF
TRBV15	TRBJ2-2	TRBD2	many	TGTGCCACCAGCAGGACTAGCGGGGGGCCGATTTCGAACACCGGGGAGCTGTTTTTT	CATSRTSGGPISNTGELFF
TRBV7-2	TRBJ2-5	-	many	TGTGCCAGCAGCTTAGGTGGCAGACCAGAGACCCAGTACTTC	CASSLGGRPETQYF
TRBV6-1	TRBJ1-1	-	once	TGTGTCAGCAGTACGGACAAGAACACTGAAGCTTTCTTT	CVSSTDKNTEAFF
TRBV2	TRBJ2-7	TRBD1	many	TGTGCCAGCAGTGGGACAGGGAGTCGGAACGAGCAGTACTTC	CASSGTGSRNEQYF
TRBV27	TRBJ2-5	TRBD2	-	TGTGCCAGCAGTTTGACTAGCGGGATACAAGAGACCCAGTACTTC	CASSLTSGIQETQYF
TRBV28	TRBJ1-5	-	-	TGTGCCAGCAATTCATATCAGCCCCAGCATTTT	CASNSYQPQHF
TRBV20-1	TRBJ1-2	TRBD1	many	TGCAGTGCAGCAAAGGGGGCTTATGGCTACACCTTC	CSAAKGAYGYTF
TRBV20-1	TRBJ1-3	-	-	TGCAGTGCTAGACCCCAGGGGTTCTCTGGAAACACCATATATTTT	CSARPQGFSGNTIYF
TRBV20-1	TRBJ2-7	-	-	TGCAGTGCTAGTACAGGGTTCTACGAGCAGTACTTC	CSASTGFYEQYF
TRBV6-1	TRBJ1-5	-	-	TGTGCCAGCAGCCCCGCGACACACAATCAGCCCCAGCATTTT	CASSPATHNQPQHF
TRBV29-1	TRBJ2-2	-	-	TGCAGCGTTGAAGATAGGAGTAATGCGGGGCTCACCGGGGAGCTGTTTTTT	CSVEDRSNAGLTGELFF
TRBV11-2	TRBJ2-2	-	-	TGTGCCAGCAGCTTTCCCCTCGGAGGCTCGAACACCGGGGAGCTGTTTTTT	CASSFPLGGSNTGELFF
TRBV6-2/TRBV6-3	TRBJ2-2	-	many	TGTGCCAGCAGTTGGGAAGGGGAGTACACCGGGGAGCTGTTTTTT	CASSWEGEYTGELFF
TRBV11-2	TRBJ2-4	TRBD1	many	TGTGCCAGCCGACAGGGGATAAACATTCAGTACTTC	CASRQGINIQYF
TRBV20-1	TRBJ2-7	-	-	TGCAGTGCTAGAACCCTGTGGGACGGCCCTAACGAGCAGTACTTC	CSARTLWDGPNEQYF
TRBV4-3	TRBJ1-1	-	many	TGCGCCAGCAGCCAAGAGGTCCTAATGAACACTGAAGCTTTCTTT	CASSQEVLMNTEAFF
TRBV12-3/TRBV12-4	TRBJ1-1	TRBD1	few	TGTGCCAGCAGTTATGCAGGGGGCAGTACTGAAGCTTTCTTT	CASSYAGGSTEAFF
TRBV11-2	TRBJ2-7	-	-	TGTGCCAGCAGCCCGAGGGGTTGGCGTTCCACCTACGAGCAGTACTTC	CASSPRGWRSTYEQYF
TRBV18	TRBJ1-1	-	-	TGTGCCAGCTCACCGGATACAAGGGGCAATGAAGCTTTCTTT	CASSPDTRGNEAFF
TRBV12-3/TRBV12-4	TRBJ2-2	-	many	TGTGCCAGCAGCCGAAGTGACAGGGAGGCCGGGGAGCTGTTTTTT	CASSRSDREAGELFF
TRBV6-2/TRBV6-3	TRBJ1-5	-	many	TGTGCCAGCAGGCCGACAGGAAATCAGCCCCAGCATTTT	CASRPTGNQPQHF
TRBV6-1	TRBJ2-6	-	many	TGTGCCAGCAGTAGGACTTACCCTGGGGCCAACGTCCTGACTTTC	CASSRTYPGANVLTF
TRBV10-3	TRBJ2-2	-	-	TGTGCCATCAGCGGACCGAACACCGGGGAGCTGTTTTTT	CAISGPNTGELFF
TRBV19	TRBJ1-2	TRBD1	many	TGTGCCAGTACCCCAAACGAGCCGGGACAGAGTTACTATGGCTACACCTTC	CASTPNEPGQSYYGYTF